These T cell receptor beta chains were read from a single sample in a study of blood T cell repertoires in COVID-19. This table comes from immunoSEQ multiplex PCR, and its TCRdb copy is limited to in-frame clones, with some not included. The sample lists under 450,000 clones; around 87% were seen once. The sample consisted of PBMCs or T cells enriched from blood (not recorded which). The source of these receptors is a man aged 25 to 45 who had recovered from COVID-19. The CDR3 runs from the conserved cysteine through the conserved F or W. The order of the fields is D gene, J gene, V gene, CDR3 protein, CDR3 DNA. D genes are given only for firm matches.

TRBD1,TRBJ1-5,TRBV4-1,CASSPEWAGGFSNQPQHF,TGCGCCAGCAGCCCGGAATGGGCAGGGGGCTTTAGCAATCAGCCCCAGCATTTT
.,TRBJ2-5,TRBV12-5,CASGLVGLAAETQYF,TGTGCTAGTGGTTTGGTAGGGCTAGCTGCCGAGACCCAGTACTTC
TRBD1,TRBJ2-7,TRBV4-1,CASSLLDRATYEQYF,TGCGCCAGCAGCCTTTTGGACAGGGCCACCTACGAGCAGTACTTC
.,TRBJ2-6,TRBV30,CACTKSGANVLTF,TGTGCCTGTACAAAATCTGGGGCCAACGTCCTGACTTTC
TRBD1,TRBJ1-4,TRBV2,CASSEGQLEKLFF,TGTGCCAGCAGTGAGGGACAGTTAGAAAAACTGTTTTTT
.,TRBJ2-7,TRBV7-2,CASSLNRASYEQYF,TGTGCCAGCAGCTTAAACAGGGCCTCCTACGAGCAGTACTTC
TRBD1,TRBJ1-5,TRBV4-1,CASSLQGKRNQPQHF,TGCGCCAGCAGCCTACAGGGGAAGAGAAATCAGCCCCAGCATTTT
TRBD1,TRBJ1-3,TRBV3-1/TRBV3-2,CASTGQGISGNTIYF,TGTGCCAGCACTGGACAGGGCATCTCTGGAAACACCATATATTTT
TRBD1,TRBJ1-1,TRBV30,CAWNRGQNTEAFF,TGTGCCTGGAACAGGGGGCAGAACACTGAAGCTTTCTTT
.,TRBJ1-4,TRBV4-1,CASSQDRATNEKLFF,TGCGCCAGCAGCCAGGACAGAGCAACTAATGAAAAACTGTTTTTT
TRBD1,TRBJ1-3,TRBV30,CAWSMTGLAGNTIYF,TGTGCCTGGAGTATGACAGGGTTAGCTGGAAACACCATATATTTT
TRBD1,TRBJ1-1,TRBV5-6,CASSFGGQDITEAFF,TGTGCCAGCAGCTTCGGGGGACAGGATATCACTGAAGCTTTCTTT
.,TRBJ2-5,TRBV5-1,CASSLVPASPGETQYF,TGCGCCAGCAGCTTGGTTCCAGCCAGTCCGGGGGAGACCCAGTACTTC
TRBD1,TRBJ1-2,TRBV5-1,CASSWGQNNYGYTF,TGCGCCAGCAGCTGGGGACAGAATAACTATGGCTACACCTTC
.,TRBJ1-2,TRBV7-8,CASSPTFFTGTYGYTF,TGTGCCAGCAGCCCCACGTTCTTCACAGGGACATATGGCTACACCTTC
.,TRBJ1-1,TRBV11-2,CASSLASTTGTEAFF,TGTGCCAGCAGCTTAGCTTCTACAACAGGGACGGAAGCTTTCTTT
TRBD1,TRBJ1-2,TRBV19,CASTSGQKIYGYTF,TGTGCCAGTACCTCGGGACAGAAAATCTATGGCTACACCTTC
TRBD1,TRBJ1-1,TRBV5-1,CASSRDREEKAFF,TGCGCCAGCAGCCGGGACAGGGAGGAGAAAGCTTTCTTT